This TCR beta chain came from a study of cytomegalovirus exposure and HLA in healthy donors. General study results and limits: A later analysis linked a missense DCLRE1C variant to TCR beta V- and J-gene trimming. Presence/absence analyses supposed approximately even sequencing depth among donors.

Points on this clone: Its cognate antigen is unknown.

Germline V CDR1 and CDR2: LNHDA, SQIVND (reference sequence). CDR3 length equals 15 residues. V lost 3 bases, J lost 5 bases, and 16 bases lay in between. The PCR contained 60 Vbeta and 13 Jbeta primers. In the original processing: An analysis that came later counted 73 million or so unique TCR beta chains, approximately 10 million shared. Generated by immunoSEQ multiplex PCR, the TCRdb table keeps only in-frame clones and is missing some. D and trimming come from the DNA, and the V and J calls and clone size come from that table. In the table there are 100,000 to 150,000 clones, 74% of which are singletons.

Sequenced input: PBMCs. This sequence was found in a woman between 45 and 65 years old in good health and CMV-seropositive. The chain links TRBV19 to TRBJ2-5; tentatively, D is TRBD2 (5 bases). CDR3 region: CASSIRSARGETQYF. The CDR3 DNA is TGTGCCAGTAGTATCCGGTCGGCTAGAGGGGAGACCCAGTACTTC.